The rows below give T cell receptor beta chains drawn from one sample of a study of breast tumors, draining lymph nodes, adjacent tissues. One entry per CDR3 protein, called by TCRdb with MiXCR from the multiplex PCR reads. The sample lists around 140,000 distinct CDR3 sequences, approximately 32% seen once, with around 2.3% in the top ten. The source material was axillary lymph node tissue. Source of these receptors: a female donor with breast cancer. Some clones in this sample may be carry-over from other donors' samples. Each CDR3 is given with its conserved first and last residue. A D gene is named only where the DNA matches it firmly. Clone size is shown for a subset of rows, as once, few, many or a class of expanded clone.

J,size,D,V,CDR3,DNA
TRBJ1-1,few,NA,TRBV12-3/TRBV12-4,CASSLLDRANEAFF,TGTGCCAGCAGTTTATTAGACCGGGCTAATGAAGCTTTCTTT
TRBJ2-2,many,NA,TRBV11-2,CASGWAFGNTGELFF,TGTGCCAGCGGATGGGCCTTTGGGAACACCGGGGAGCTGTTTTTT
TRBJ1-4,many,NA,TRBV20-1,CSAREGVNEKLFF,TGCAGTGCTAGAGAGGGGGTAAACGAAAAACTGTTTTTT
TRBJ1-6,many,NA,TRBV5-5,CASSLAAGGSNSPLHF,TGTGCCAGCAGCTTGGCCGCGGGGGGAAGTAATTCACCCCTCCACTTT
TRBJ1-3,many,NA,TRBV6-5,CASSYEGSSGNTIYF,TGTGCCAGCAGTTACGAGGGGAGCTCTGGAAACACCATATATTTT
TRBJ2-7,NA,TRBD2,TRBV7-6,CASSLRTSGSLNEQYF,TGTGCCAGCAGCCTTAGGACTAGCGGGAGTCTCAACGAGCAGTACTTC
TRBJ2-2,many,TRBD1,TRBV7-9,CASSYLRGLGDGELFF,TGTGCCAGCAGCTACCTGAGGGGGCTGGGGGACGGGGAGCTGTTTTTT
TRBJ2-2,many,TRBD2,TRBV5-8,CASSLWGGGSIGELFF,TGTGCCAGCAGCTTGTGGGGCGGGGGGAGCATCGGGGAGCTGTTTTTT
TRBJ2-3,NA,NA,TRBV7-2,CASSLGAGTYF,TGTGCCAGCAGCTTAGGGGCAGGGACGTATTTT
TRBJ1-1,NA,TRBD1,TRBV5-1,CASSLGGTGVNTEAFF,TGCGCCAGCAGCTTGGGAGGGACAGGGGTGAACACTGAAGCTTTCTTT
TRBJ2-3,many,TRBD1,TRBV6-1,CASIRTGGADTQYF,TGTGCCAGCATCAGGACAGGGGGGGCAGATACGCAGTATTTT
TRBJ2-2,NA,NA,TRBV12-3/TRBV12-4,CASSLQGDWGSSLFF,TGTGCCAGCAGTTTACAGGGGGACTGGGGGTCATCGCTGTTTTTT
TRBJ2-2,many,NA,TRBV19,CASSIVSSNTGELFF,TGTGCCAGTAGTATTGTCAGCTCGAACACCGGGGAGCTGTTTTTT
TRBJ1-6,NA,TRBD1,TRBV29-1,CSGLGQGNSPLHF,TGCAGCGGTTTAGGACAGGGGAATTCACCCCTCCACTTT
TRBJ2-3,NA,TRBD2,TRBV11-3,CASSPPLGLADSGEGADTQYF,TGTGCCAGCTCACCTCCCCTCGGACTAGCGGACTCGGGGGAGGGAGCAGATACGCAGTATTTT
TRBJ1-2,NA,TRBD1,TRBV7-2,CACSGGLDRGAYGYTF,TGCGCCTGCAGCGGGGGTTTGGACAGGGGAGCCTATGGCTACACCTTC